The 20 T cell receptor beta chains given below trace back to one sample, sequenced in a study of shared clonotypes between healthy human individuals. Data came from immunoSEQ multiplex PCR; TCRdb stores just in-frame clones and leaves some out. The sample shows 2 million to 2.5 million clones, 93% of them seen only once. Sequenced sample: naive CD4+ T cells from PBMCs. Subset specified: CD45RA+ positively selected. Source of these receptors: a young man in good health. Some clones in this sample may be carry-over from other donors' samples.

Worth noting for this clone: Relative to the germline gene, one junction end is altered; a read error may explain this. The chain combines TRBV2 with TRBJ2-5, with 10 bases identical to TRBD2. The length of the CDR3 is 17 residues. Germline V gives CDR1 SNHLY, CDR2 FYNNEI. CDR3 sequence: CASTRASGSGGQETQYF. The CDR3 DNA reads as TGTGCGAGCACTCGTGCTAGCGGGAGCGGCGGCCAAGAGACCCAGTACTTC.

The chain uses TRBV7-3 and TRBJ2-5; TRBD2 aligns across 11 bases. Trimming took 7 bases from V and 1 from J; bases not matched to a gene: 5. The CDR3 spans 15 residues. CDR1 is SGHTA, CDR2 FQGTGA, per germline. The CDR3 region has the DNA TGTGCCAGCACCCTCGGGACTAGCGGCCAAGAGACCCAGTACTTC. This gives the protein CASTLGTSGQETQYF.

The chain uses TRBV7-9 and TRBJ2-7; 9 nucleotides line up with TRBD2. Germline values: CDR1 SEHNR, CDR2 FQNEAQ (reference sequence). J lost 7 bases, V lost 7 bases, and 14 bases had no gene match. The CDR3 runs to 15 residues. The CDR3 sequence is CASTTPGGRAKEQYF. CDR3 nucleotide sequence: TGTGCCAGCACAACCCCGGGCGGGAGGGCAAAAGAGCAGTACTTC.

The chain couples TRBV5-6 to TRBJ1-2; 7 nucleotides align to TRBD1. V was clipped by 7 bases and J by 8 bases; unmatched bases: 8. In germline, CDR1 is SGHDT, CDR2 YYEEEE. CDR3 length: 12 residues. The CDR3 reads CASHFRGRGYTF. The CDR3 region has the DNA TGTGCCAGCCATTTCAGGGGGAGGGGCTACACCTTC.

The rearrangement links TRBV6-5 to TRBJ2-7; tentative D call: TRBD1 (6 bases). V was trimmed by 7 bases and J by 6 bases, leaving 19 bases between them. This CDR3 has 14 amino acids. CDR1 is MNHEY and CDR2 is SVGAGI in the germline V gene. The CDR3: CASISTVGAGEQYF. The DNA of the CDR3 is TGTGCCAGCATCTCAACTGTGGGGGCGGGCGAGCAGTACTTC.

This clone came up a few times. The gene calls are TRBV7-7 and TRBJ1-3; D is undetermined. Germline CDR1 and CDR2: SSHAT and FNYEAQ (reference sequence). Deletions cut 5 bases from V and 0 bases from J, with 11 bases between. The CDR3 is 15 amino acids. The CDR3 sequence: CASSPDGDSGNTIYF. The CDR3 nucleotides are TGTGCCAGCAGCCCCGACGGCGACTCTGGAAACACCATATATTTT.

A note on this clone: Other nucleotide sequences in the sample specify the same CDR3. The rearrangement joins TRBV9 to TRBJ2-3; the match to TRBD2 covers 7 bases. This CDR3 comprises 14 residues. Germline trimming cut 2 bases from V and 3 bases from J; bases unmatched to any gene: 3. CDR1 and CDR2 from the germline V gene are SGDLS and YYNGEE. CDR3 coding DNA: TGTGCCAGCAGCGTGGCGCGGGAGACAGATACGCAGTATTTT. Translation: CASSVARETDTQYF.

A remark on this clone: The identical CDR3 is also encoded by other nucleotide sequences in the sample. V and J are TRBV5-1 and TRBJ2-5, with a tentative D call TRBD1 (6 bases). V was pared by 0 bases and J by 4 bases, with 10 bases between. The CDR3 length is 14 residues. The germline V gene has CDR1 SGHRS and CDR2 YFSETQ. The CDR3 loop is CASSLVGAGETQYF. Written as DNA, the CDR3 is TGCGCCAGCAGCTTGGTGGGGGCAGGAGAGACCCAGTACTTC.

This chain's CDR3 is CAWNRQGAKVMQFF. CDR3 nucleotide sequence: TGTGCCTGGAATCGACAGGGGGCGAAGGTCATGCAGTTCTTC. J is TRBJ2-1 and V is TRBV30; 10 nucleotides match TRBD1. In germline, CDR1 is GTSNPN, CDR2 SVGIG (reference sequence). The CDR3 contains 14 residues. The V gene end was trimmed by 4 bases and the J gene end by 12 bases; junction bases not matched to a gene: 12.

CDR3 sequence: CASSVTLGDSGVSGANVLTF. The CDR3 region has the DNA TGTGCCAGCAGCGTAACTTTAGGGGACAGTGGGGTCTCTGGGGCCAACGTCCTGACTTTC. The chain is built from TRBV9 and TRBJ2-6; the match to TRBD1 covers 7 bases. The CDR3 covers 20 residues. Germline trimming cut 1 base from V and 0 bases from J; bases unmatched to any gene: 13. The germline V gene encodes CDR1 SGDLS and CDR2 YYNGEE.

This CDR3 reads CAISETGGRTGNTDTQYF. The CDR3, as DNA: TGTGCCATCAGTGAGACCGGGGGACGGACAGGGAACACAGATACGCAGTATTTT. The chain employs TRBV10-3 and TRBJ2-3, with 8 bases lining up with TRBD1. J gave up 2 bases and V 2 bases, and 12 bases lay outside the gene matches. The CDR3 runs 18 residues. From germline, CDR1 is ENHRY and CDR2 SYGVKD.

This chain links TRBV9 with TRBJ2-7; 10 bases match TRBD1. The junction had 3 bases not matched to a gene; V was cut back by 2 bases and J by 4 bases. The CDR3 loop spans 14 amino acids. The germline V gene encodes CDR1 SGDLS and CDR2 YYNGEE. For the CDR3, the DNA is TGTGCCAGCAGCGTGGGACAGGGGAAATACGAGCAGTACTTC. Residues: CASSVGQGKYEQYF.

The chain links TRBV28 to TRBJ1-2; 7 nucleotides match TRBD1. The CDR3 sequence is 13 residues long. Per the germline V gene, CDR1 is MDHEN and CDR2 is SYDVKM. V lost 4 bases, J lost 10 bases, and 9 bases stayed unmatched. CDR3 sequence (DNA): TGTGCCAGCAGTTCGAACGGGGGACAGCACTACACCTTC. Translating it yields CASSSNGGQHYTF.

V and J are TRBV20-1 and TRBJ2-3; no definite D call. Trimming stripped 4 bases from V and 4 bases from J, with 6 bases between. Germline V gives CDR1 DFQATT, CDR2 SNEGSKA (reference sequence). The CDR3 covers 11 residues. The CDR3 DNA is TGCAGTGCTACCAGCTCAGATACGCAGTATTTT. Translating gives CSATSSDTQYF.

V usage is TRBV7-8 and J usage is TRBJ1-1, with D perhaps TRBD1 (5 bases). Germline-derived CDR1 and CDR2 are SGHVS and FQNEAQ. Trimming removed 0 bases from V and 6 bases from J, with 17 bases in between. This CDR3 has 16 residues. The CDR3 region is CASSLAGKGRESEAFF. CDR3 in DNA: TGTGCCAGCAGCTTAGCGGGGAAGGGGCGAGAGTCTGAAGCTTTCTTT.

The chain uses TRBV7-2 and TRBJ1-2; D might be TRBD1 (5 bases). Germline-derived CDR1 and CDR2 are SGHTA and FQGNSA. Trimming cost V 2 bases and J 12 bases, with 19 bases left between them. The CDR3 is 14 amino acids. CDR3 in amino acids: CASSLWGRDSSNTF. For the CDR3, the DNA is TGTGCCAGCAGCTTATGGGGCCGAGACTCAAGCAACACCTTC.

There are a few counts of this clone. The chain is built from TRBV20-1 and TRBJ1-1; D unresolved. The CDR3 loop spans 10 amino acids. V lost 1 base and J lost 6, with 3 bases in between. CDR1 and CDR2 (germline): DFQATT, SNEGSKA (reference sequence). The CDR3 protein is CSARGSEAFF. The DNA of the CDR3 is TGCAGTGCTAGAGGGTCTGAAGCTTTCTTT.

The V call is TRBV28, the J call TRBJ2-3, with a weak D call TRBD1 (6 bases). Trimming shortened V by 3 bases and J by 8 bases, and 18 bases separated the two germline ends. Germline-derived CDR1 and CDR2 are MDHEN and SYDVKM. The CDR3 extends over 15 amino acids. The CDR3, as DNA: TGTGCCAGCAGTTTGACCGGGACACAGGTTATTACGCAGTATTTT. Protein sequence: CASSLTGTQVITQYF. The full variable domain, in which reference TRBV28 and TRBJ2-3 provide the parts outside the CDR3, is DVKVTQSSRYLVKRTGEKVFLECVQDMDHENMFWYRQDPGLGLRLIYFSYDVKMKEKGDIPEGYSVSREKKERFSLILESASTNQTSMYLCASSLTGTQVITQYFGPGTRLTVL.

The chain employs TRBV11-2 and TRBJ1-3, with D unclear. Trimming shortened V by 1 base and J by 0 bases, and 10 bases separated the two germline ends. Germline V gene lookup returns CDR1 SGHAT and CDR2 FQNNGV. The CDR3 is made up of 16 amino acids. CDR3 sequence: CASSLALPSSGNTIYF. Written as DNA, the CDR3 is TGTGCCAGCAGCTTAGCCTTGCCTTCCTCTGGAAACACCATATATTTT.

This rearrangement joins TRBV10-3 to TRBJ1-5; 9 nucleotides agree with TRBD1. The V segment lost 10 bases and the J segment 7 bases; nucleotides outside the gene matches: 11. Germline loops: CDR1 ENHRY, CDR2 SYGVKD. This CDR3 has 14 amino acids. The CDR3 sequence is CATARDRVGQPQHF. For the CDR3, the DNA is TGTGCCACCGCCCGGGACAGGGTAGGACAGCCCCAGCATTTT.